These 30 T cell receptor beta chains share one sample of origin, sequenced in a study of molecular identifiers for immune sequencing clone quantification. MiXCR, run by TCRdb on the PCR reads, gives a single entry per CDR3 protein. The data contain about 640,000 distinct CDR3 sequences, nearly 20% of them singletons. The sample comprised naive CD8+ T cells from blood, with Jurkat cell RNA spiked in. The sample's subset: FACS-sorted CD8+CD4-CCR7+CD45RA+ naive T cells. These receptors all come from a human donor in good health. Some libraries in this study had Jurkat cell RNA spiked in.

A remark on this clonotype: A single base separates this from a much larger clone, so it may be a read error. The chain has TRBV9 and TRBJ2-6; D not resolved. This CDR3 comprises 15 residues. Per the germline V gene, CDR1 is SGDLS and CDR2 is YYNGEE. The CDR3 sequence: CAGSVAGAGANVLTF. Here the CDR3 DNA reads TGTGCCGGCAGCGTAGCTGGAGCTGGGGCCAACGTCCTGACTTTC.

This clonotype appeared many times. The CDR3 DNA follows: TGTGCCAGCAGCCAATCTCCGGGACAGGTGAATGAAAAACTGTTTTTT. Protein: CASSQSPGQVNEKLFF. The chain links TRBV4-2 to TRBJ1-4; 8 bases map to TRBD1. The CDR3 length is 16 residues. Germline V lookup: CDR1 LGHNA, CDR2 YNFKEQ. Germline trimming cut 2 bases from V and 5 bases from J; bases unmatched to any gene: 7.

This clonotype was observed a few times. This chain links TRBV14 with TRBJ2-7; perhaps TRBD1 as D (6 bases). Trimming took off 5 bases at V and 0 bases at J, with 14 bases between the two ends. The length of the CDR3 is 15 residues. Germline CDR1 is SGHDN and CDR2 is FVKESK. CDR3 residues: CASSDTGSSSYEQYF. The CDR3 nucleotides are TGTGCCAGCAGCGACACAGGGTCGAGCTCCTACGAGCAGTACTTC.

This clonotype was observed a handful of times. The V and J genes are TRBV6-2 or TRBV6-3 and TRBJ1-5, with 8 bases matching TRBD1. The CDR3 loop spans 17 amino acids. J was trimmed by 6 bases and V by 0 bases; bases with no gene match: 10. Germline values: CDR1 MNHEY, CDR2 SVGEGT. DNA for the CDR3: TGTGCCAGCAGTTACTCCCTTGGACAGGGTGAGAGTCAGCCCCAGCATTTT. Translation gives CASSYSLGQGESQPQHF.

About this clonotype itself: A much bigger clone sits one base away, suggesting this may be a read error. V gene TRBV2 combines with J gene TRBJ1-5; D might be TRBD1 (5 bases). Germline CDR1 SNHLY, CDR2 FYNNEI. This CDR3 region has 15 residues. V lost 1 base to trimming and J lost 9 bases, with 16 bases between them. The CDR3 DNA sequence: TGTGCCAGCAGTGAAGACGGGGCGCCCTATCGGCCCCAGCATTTT. The encoded protein is CASSEDGAPYRPQHF.

This clonotype came up many times. The chain employs TRBV5-6 and TRBJ1-2, with D maybe TRBD1 (6 bases). Deletions cut 0 bases from V and 4 bases from J, with 16 bases between. The CDR3 has 16 amino acids. Per the germline V gene, CDR1 is SGHDT and CDR2 is YYEEEE. CDR3 in amino acids: CASSLEGWGPSYGYTF. The CDR3 coding sequence is TGTGCCAGCAGCTTGGAAGGGTGGGGGCCGAGCTATGGCTACACCTTC.

This clonotype was seen a handful of times. V and J are TRBV27 and TRBJ2-2, with TRBD1 identical over 7 bases. V trimming: 4 bases; J trimming: 4 bases; junction bases outside the gene matches: 6. This CDR3 is built from 15 residues. The V gene's germline CDR1 is MNHEY and CDR2 SMNVEV (reference sequence). CDR3 region: CASSYRDSGTGELFF. The DNA for the CDR3 is TGTGCCAGCAGTTACCGGGACAGTGGCACCGGGGAGCTGTTTTTT.

At least ten counts were recorded for this clonotype. V usage is TRBV6-5 and J usage is TRBJ2-6, with 8 nucleotides matching TRBD1. CDR1 and CDR2 (germline): MNHEY, SVGAGI. V gave up 5 bases and J gave up 4 bases; unmatched junction bases: 7. The CDR3 is made up of 16 amino acids. The CDR3 region has the DNA TGTGCCAGCAGTATGGACAGGGCAGCGGGGGCCAACGTCCTGACTTTC. Encoded protein: CASSMDRAAGANVLTF.

To note about this clonotype: A much larger clone lies one base from this, so it may be a read error. V gene TRBV4-3 combines with J gene TRBJ1-5; D perhaps matches TRBD1 (5 bases). The CDR3 is made up of 15 amino acids. CDR1 and CDR2 from the germline V gene are LGHNA and YSLEER. The CDR3 DNA reads as TGCGCCAGCAGCCAAGAAGACAGTAGCAATCAGTCCCAGCATTTT. This encodes CASSQEDSSNQSQHF.

Turning to this clonotype: A much larger clone lies a single base off, so this may be a read error. The chain links TRBV19 to TRBJ2-7; a weak D match, TRBD1 (5 bases). Germline assignment: CDR1 LNHDA and CDR2 SQIVND (reference sequence). CDR3 length: 13 residues. CDR3 loop: CASNIAQGYEQYF. In DNA, the CDR3 is TGTGCCAGTAATATAGCCCAGGGCTACGAGCAGTACTTC. The full variable domain, its missing parts supplied by reference TRBV19 and TRBJ2-7, is DGGITQSPKYLFRKEGQNVTLSCEQNLNHDAMYWYRQDPGQGLRLIYYSQIVNDFQKGDIAEGYSVSREKKESFPLTVTSAQKNPTAFYLCASNIAQGYEQYFGPGTRLTVT.

This clonotype was seen repeatedly, ten times or more. This chain links TRBV6-2 or TRBV6-3 with TRBJ2-5; 11 bases fit TRBD2. V trimming: 5 bases; J trimming: 1 base; junction bases outside the gene matches: 3. Germline CDR1 is MNHEY and CDR2 is SVGEGT. The CDR3 covers 15 residues. The CDR3 nucleotides read TGTGCCAGCAGTACACTAGCGGGGGCCCAAGAGACCCAGTACTTC. Translation gives CASSTLAGAQETQYF.

This clonotype was detected ten times or more. This chain uses TRBV5-8 with TRBJ2-3; D unresolved. This CDR3 is built from 14 residues. Germline V lookup: CDR1 SGHTS, CDR2 YDEGEE. V lost 0 bases and J lost 3, with 8 bases in between. CDR3: CASSLEPDTDTQYF. CDR3 in DNA: TGTGCCAGCAGCTTGGAGCCAGATACAGATACGCAGTATTTT.

In its sample, this clonotype was seen many times. The V gene is TRBV5-4, the J gene TRBJ2-3, with D possibly matching TRBD2 (6 bases). Germline V CDR1 and CDR2: SGHNT, YYREEE (reference sequence). Trimming took 1 base from V and 2 from J, leaving 11 bases between them. The CDR3 runs to 15 residues. CDR3 amino acids: CASSLRLAFTDTQYF. The CDR3 region has the DNA TGTGCCAGCAGCTTGCGGCTAGCGTTCACAGATACGCAGTATTTT.

This clonotype occurred many times. This chain connects TRBV27 to TRBJ2-3; maybe TRBD1 (5 bases). The germline V gene has CDR1 MNHEY and CDR2 SMNVEV (reference sequence). This CDR3 is 15 amino acids long. Trimming stripped 4 bases from V and 1 base from J, with 12 bases between. This CDR3 reads CASSSSRVGTDTQYF. CDR3 sequence (DNA): TGTGCCAGCAGTTCATCCAGGGTTGGCACAGATACGCAGTATTTT.

This clonotype was seen many times. The chain joins TRBV23-1 to TRBJ2-7; 11 bases are shared with TRBD1. TRBV23-1 qualifies as an ORF whose function is uncertain. This CDR3 has 14 residues. With 6 bases clipped from V and 5 bases from J, the junction kept 6 bases outside the gene matches. The CDR3 here is CASSPGQGGHEQYF. The CDR3 nucleotides read TGCGCCAGCAGCCCGGGACAGGGGGGTCACGAGCAGTACTTC.

Many counts were recorded for this clonotype. The chain carries TRBV27 and TRBJ1-1; no reliable D call. The CDR3 is 13 amino acids. CDR1 MNHEY and CDR2 SMNVEV come from the germline V gene (reference sequence). V shed 2 bases and J shed 3 bases, with 7 bases lying between them. In DNA, the CDR3 is TGTGCCAGCAGTTTAATGAGCTACACTGAAGCTTTCTTT. Its protein is CASSLMSYTEAFF.

At least ten counts were recorded for this clonotype. This rearrangement joins TRBV7-9 to TRBJ1-1; D call uncertain. CDR1 is SEHNR, CDR2 FQNEAQ, per germline (reference sequence). This CDR3 has 13 residues. V lost 5 bases, J lost 2 bases, and 9 bases lay in between. The CDR3: CASSLQRNTEAFF. Here the CDR3 DNA reads TGTGCCAGCAGCCTACAGAGAAACACTGAAGCTTTCTTT.

This clonotype has a handful of counts. The chain is built from TRBV9 and TRBJ2-2; 8 bases map to TRBD1. From germline, CDR1 is SGDLS and CDR2 YYNGEE. V gave up 0 bases and J gave up 8 bases; unmatched junction bases: 6. This CDR3 region has 15 residues. The DNA for the CDR3 is TGTGCCAGCAGCGTAGCCGACAGGGGTGGAGGGGAGCTGTTTTTT. Encoded protein: CASSVADRGGGELFF. Together with reference TRBV9 and TRBJ2-2, the CDR3 gives the full variable domain: DSGVTQTPKHLITATGQRVTLRCSPRSGDLSVYWYQQSLDQGLQFLIQYYNGEERAKGNILERFSAQQFPDLHSELNLSSLELGDSALYFCASSVADRGGGELFFGEGSRLTVL.

This clonotype was observed at least ten times. The chain joins TRBV6-6 to TRBJ2-5, with D tentatively TRBD1 or TRBD2 (6 bases each). Trimming removed 6 bases from V and 5 bases from J, with 22 bases in between. The CDR3 is 16 amino acids. Germline loops: CDR1 MNHNY, CDR2 SVGAGI (reference sequence). CDR3 loop: CASRGGGVMSGETQYF. CDR3 coding DNA: TGTGCCAGCAGAGGGGGAGGCGTAATGTCGGGGGAGACCCAGTACTTC.

Regarding this clonotype: This may be a read error, as it is one base from a much larger clone. V gene TRBV19 combines with J gene TRBJ1-5; D call uncertain. CDR1 and CDR2 from the germline V gene are LNHDA and SQIVND (reference sequence). V was trimmed by 5 bases and J by 3 bases, leaving 23 bases between them. The CDR3 extends over 18 amino acids. The CDR3 DNA sequence: TGTGCCAGTAGTCCCCCCCCACAACGGGTATACGTCAATCAGCCCCAGCATTTT. It specifies CASSPPPQRVYVNQPQHF.

This clonotype was observed a single time. A much more abundant neighbour one base away suggests this may be a read error. The rearrangement joins TRBV29-1 to TRBJ2-1; a weak D match, TRBD1 (5 bases). V was cut by 7 bases and J by 8 bases, with 21 bases left in between. Germline-derived CDR1 and CDR2 are SQVTM and ANQGSEA. This CDR3 region has 14 residues. DNA for the CDR3: TGCAGCGCGCCAGGGCCCCGCGGTTTCCATGAGCAGTTCTTC. It encodes CSAPGPRGFHEQFF.

This clonotype was seen at least ten times. The chain combines TRBV6-6 with TRBJ2-3; D remains ambiguous. There are 17 residues in the CDR3. V was trimmed by 0 bases and J by 0 bases, leaving 13 bases between them. Germline values: CDR1 MNHNY, CDR2 SVGAGI (reference sequence). CDR3 in DNA: TGTGCCAGCAGTTACTCGCTCGGATCTTATAGCACAGATACGCAGTATTTT. As protein: CASSYSLGSYSTDTQYF.

This clonotype was seen at least ten times. The chain is built from TRBV7-6 and TRBJ2-7; 9 nucleotides line up with TRBD1. CDR1 SGHVS and CDR2 FNYEAQ come from the germline V gene. The V gene end was trimmed by 5 bases and the J gene end by 4 bases; junction bases not matched to a gene: 6. This CDR3 region has 14 residues. CDR3 loop: CASSPGTGIYEQYF. CDR3 DNA: TGTGCCAGCAGCCCGGGGACAGGGATATACGAGCAGTACTTC. Full variable domain (missing parts from reference TRBV7-6 and TRBJ2-7): GAGVSQSPRYKVTKRGQDVALRCDPISGHVSLYWYRQALGQGPEFLTYFNYEAQQDKSGLPNDRFSAERPEGSISTLTIQRTEQRDSAMYRCASSPGTGIYEQYFGPGTRLTVT.

This clonotype was counted many times. This rearrangement joins TRBV4-3 to TRBJ2-7; 8 nucleotides line up with TRBD2. Germline V gene data show CDR1 as LGHNA and CDR2 as YSLEER. Trimming removed 3 bases from V and 3 bases from J; junction bases left unmatched: 10. This CDR3 is 16 amino acids long. The CDR3 sequence: CASSQDETSAYYEQYF. For the CDR3, the DNA is TGCGCCAGCAGCCAGGATGAGACTAGCGCATACTACGAGCAGTACTTC.

The chain has TRBV27 and TRBJ2-5; D not resolved. The germline V gene has CDR1 MNHEY and CDR2 SMNVEV (reference sequence). The length of the CDR3 is 14 residues. Trimming stripped 2 bases from V and 1 base from J, with 8 bases between. CDR3 loop: CASSLGRFQETQYF. The CDR3 coding sequence is TGTGCCAGCAGTTTAGGACGGTTCCAAGAGACCCAGTACTTC.

This clonotype has ten or more counts. The rearrangement joins TRBV30 to TRBJ2-5; weak D call: TRBD1 (6 bases). CDR1 GTSNPN and CDR2 SVGIG come from the germline V gene (reference sequence). CDR3 size: 14 residues. Trimming took 0 bases from V and 2 from J, leaving 10 bases between them. The CDR3 nucleotides are TGTGCCTGGAGTGTGGACAGTATTCAAGAGACCCAGTACTTC. Translation gives CAWSVDSIQETQYF. Based on the CDR3 plus reference TRBV30 and TRBJ2-5, the full variable domain is SQTIHQWPATLVQPVGSPLSLECTVEGTSNPNLYWYRQAAGRGLQLLFYSVGIGQISSEVPQNLSASRPQDRQFILSSKKLLLSDSGFYLCAWSVDSIQETQYFGPGTRLLVL.

This clonotype was recorded many times. The CDR3 DNA is TGTGCCACCAGTGGCCCTTACACCGGGGAGCTGTTTTTT. The encoded protein is CATSGPYTGELFF. The chain uses TRBV24-1 and TRBJ2-2; no reliable D call. The CDR3 is 13 amino acids. Per germline, CDR1 KGHDR and CDR2 SFDVKD. The V end was cut by 5 bases, the J end by 3 bases, with 6 bases between.

As concerns this clonotype: A much larger clonotype is one base distant, so this may be a read error. This chain connects TRBV28 to TRBJ1-1; D might be TRBD1 (5 bases). This CDR3 has 21 residues. V lost 0 bases and J 1 base, leaving 27 bases between the germline ends. Per germline, CDR1 MDHEN and CDR2 SYDVKM. CDR3 region: CASSLCPRMTVGQASNTEAFF. The CDR3 nucleotides read TGTGCCAGCAGTTTATGCCCACGGATGACAGTCGGGCAAGCATCGAACACTGAAGCTTTCTTT.

This clonotype was seen repeatedly, ten times or more. The chain joins TRBV5-6 to TRBJ2-3; unclear D gene. Germline V gene lookup returns CDR1 SGHDT and CDR2 YYEEEE. The CDR3 extends over 16 amino acids. Trimming cost V 0 bases and J 3 bases, with 14 bases left between them. The CDR3, as DNA: TGTGCCAGCAGCTTGGGAGAATTAGGAGCAACAGATACGCAGTATTTT. Translation gives CASSLGELGATDTQYF.

This clonotype has a count of ten or more. This chain connects TRBV4-1 to TRBJ1-1; D possibly corresponds to TRBD1 (6 bases). V lost 3 bases and J 6 bases, leaving 14 bases between the germline ends. This CDR3 spans 14 amino acids. Germline V lookup: CDR1 MGHRA, CDR2 YSYEKL. The CDR3 region has the DNA TGCGCCAGCAGCCAGCCAACAGGGTACGCTGAAGCTTTCTTT. It translates to CASSQPTGYAEAFF.